Shown below are 28 T cell receptor beta chains from a single sample sequenced in a study of T cells in Graves' hyperthyroidism and ophthalmopathy. The source material, RNA transcripts, was used to amplify TCR beta CDR3 regions. TCR CDR3 regions were first amplified by RT-PCR with HTBI primers. TCRdb reanalysed the multiplex PCR reads using MiXCR and keeps one entry per CDR3 protein. This sample has a few hundred thousand distinct CDR3 sequences, with around 46% found just once. Sequences were obtained from peripheral blood or thyroid tissue (not recorded which). The source of these receptors is a woman between 18 and 29 years old with Graves' hyperthyroidism.

This clonotype was picked up many times. The V gene is TRBV5-5, the J gene TRBJ2-6, with 7 bases matching TRBD1. The CDR3 length is 15 residues. The V gene's germline CDR1 is SGHKS and CDR2 YYEKEE (reference sequence). V lost 3 bases and J lost 2; bases outside the gene matches: 2. CDR3: CASSSQGTGANVLTF. The CDR3, as DNA: TGTGCCAGCAGCTCACAGGGGACTGGGGCCAACGTCCTGACTTTC.

This clonotype has a count of ten or more. The rearrangement joins TRBV5-6 to TRBJ1-6, with D tentatively TRBD1 (5 bases). The CDR3 consists of 16 residues. Trimming removed 3 bases at V and 7 bases at J, with 17 bases between. Germline-derived CDR1 and CDR2 are SGHDT and YYEEEE. The CDR3 DNA reads TGTGCCAGCAGCTGGGGCGGGCCGGCGACCAATTCACCCCTCCACTTT. Protein sequence: CASSWGGPATNSPLHF.

This clonotype was detected once. Being one base from a much bigger clone, this may be a read error. The chain uses TRBV9 and TRBJ1-2; D ambiguous. V lost 0 bases and J 6 bases, leaving 12 bases between the germline ends. The CDR3 sequence is 14 residues long. Germline V gives CDR1 SGDLS, CDR2 YYNGEE. CDR3 residues: CASSVGGANHGYTF. DNA for the CDR3: TGTGCCAGCAGCGTAGGGGGTGCGAACCATGGCTACACCTTC.

J is TRBJ2-5 and V is TRBV10-1; possible D gene TRBD1, 5 bases. V shed 5 bases and J shed 6 bases, with 25 bases lying between them. The V gene's germline CDR1 is WNHNN and CDR2 SYGVQD (reference sequence). This CDR3 region has 17 residues. This CDR3 reads CASSPSDTRSAVQTQYF. The CDR3 nucleotides are TGCGCCAGCAGTCCCTCGGACACGAGGTCGGCAGTTCAGACCCAGTACTTC.

The chain links TRBV15 to TRBJ1-5; D is perhaps TRBD1 (5 bases). The germline V gene has CDR1 LNHNV and CDR2 YYDKDF (reference sequence). This CDR3 contains 15 residues. Trimming pared 0 bases from V and 11 bases from J, leaving 17 bases between. The CDR3 nucleotides read TGTGCCACCAGCAGAGAGCTAGCGGGGCATTGGTCCCAGCATTTT. It translates to CATSRELAGHWSQHF.

This clonotype was observed at least ten times. J is TRBJ1-1 and V is TRBV12-3 or TRBV12-4; D unclear. CDR3 length equals 12 residues. The V gene lost 6 bases and the J gene lost 1 base, with 6 bases spanning the gap. CDR3 loop: CASSYRNTEAFF. The CDR3 DNA follows: TGTGCCAGCAGCTACAGGAACACTGAAGCTTTCTTT.

Only a few counts were recorded for this clonotype. The CDR3 DNA reads TGTGCCAGCAGCTTAAACGGGAGGGCGGGAGATACGCAGTATTTT. Translated: CASSLNGRAGDTQYF. The V gene is TRBV7-2, the J gene TRBJ2-3, with 8 bases lining up with TRBD2. V shed 2 bases, J shed 5 bases, and the junction held 6 bases outside the gene matches. The germline gives CDR1 SGHTA, CDR2 FQGNSA. The CDR3 is 15 residues long.

There are many counts of this clonotype. The CDR3 DNA reads as TGTGCCAGTAGTTCTGGGCCCCATGCCGGGACCAATGGCTACACCTTC. This encodes CASSSGPHAGTNGYTF. The V call is TRBV19, the J call TRBJ1-2; D might be TRBD1 (5 bases). V dropped 5 bases and J dropped 6 bases, with 22 bases sitting between them. The CDR3 covers 16 residues. Germline lookup yields CDR1 LNHDA and CDR2 SQIVND (reference sequence).

V gene TRBV29-1 combines with J gene TRBJ1-5; 7 bases are shared with TRBD1. The CDR3 length is 13 residues. J lost 1 base, V lost 8 bases, and 5 bases had no gene match. Per germline, CDR1 SQVTM and CDR2 ANQGSEA. The chain's CDR3 is CSSQGGSNQPQHF. The CDR3 nucleotides read TGCAGCTCTCAGGGGGGGAGCAATCAGCCCCAGCATTTT.

In this sample, this clonotype turned up a few times. V is TRBV30 and J is TRBJ2-5, with 10 nucleotides matching TRBD1. Germline CDR1 reads GTSNPN; CDR2 reads SVGIG (reference sequence). V lost 7 bases to trimming and J lost 0 bases; unmatched junction nucleotides: 8. CDR3 length: 15 amino acids. CDR3 residues: CASRPGQGYQETQYF. The CDR3 DNA is TGTGCCTCGAGGCCGGGACAGGGGTACCAAGAGACCCAGTACTTC.

This clonotype was seen once. Here the CDR3 DNA reads TGTGCCAGCAGTGAGGAGGTGCAACAGGGGTATGGCTACACCTTC. It codes for CASSEEVQQGYGYTF. V gene TRBV2 combines with J gene TRBJ1-2; 7 bases align to TRBD1. Germline lookup yields CDR1 SNHLY and CDR2 FYNNEI. The CDR3 has 15 amino acids. V lost 3 bases to trimming and J lost 5 bases; unmatched junction nucleotides: 9.

In this sample, this clonotype turned up once. The chain recombines TRBV29-1 with TRBJ1-2; 11 bases map to TRBD1. J lost 4 bases, V lost 8 bases, and 9 bases had no gene match. CDR3 length: 14 amino acids. CDR1 and CDR2 from the germline V gene are SQVTM and ANQGSEA. The CDR3: CSLAWDRGAYGYTF. In DNA form, the CDR3 reads TGCAGCTTAGCGTGGGACAGGGGGGCCTATGGCTACACCTTC.

V and J are TRBV4-1 and TRBJ2-5; TRBD2 matches 12 bases. The germline gives CDR1 MGHRA, CDR2 YSYEKL. The CDR3 is made up of 16 amino acids. V lost 4 bases to trimming and J lost 5 bases; unmatched junction nucleotides: 8. CDR3 bases: TGCGCCAGCAGCCCCAAAACTAGCGGGAGGCGGGAGACCCAGTACTTC. Translation: CASSPKTSGRRETQYF.

This sequence joins TRBV29-1 and TRBJ2-7; 12 bases are shared with TRBD2. Trimming at V came to 8 bases and at J to 11 bases, leaving 13 bases not matched to a gene. Per germline, CDR1 SQVTM and CDR2 ANQGSEA. This CDR3 contains 13 residues. The CDR3 DNA follows: TGCAGCTTAGGGACGACTAGCGGGAGTGCTGAGTACTTC. It is translated as CSLGTTSGSAEYF.

This clonotype has a single count. The CDR3 here is CSARDWSSGRDTQYF. The CDR3 nucleotides read TGCAGTGCTAGAGATTGGTCTAGCGGGAGAGATACGCAGTATTTT. This rearrangement joins TRBV20-1 to TRBJ2-3, with 10 bases that match TRBD2. The germline gives CDR1 DFQATT, CDR2 SNEGSKA (reference sequence). The V and J ends lost 0 bases and 5 bases, in that order; junction bases with no gene match: 5. The CDR3 totals 15 residues.

The chain uses TRBV20-1 and TRBJ2-7, with TRBD2 matching 11 bases. V lost 2 bases to trimming and J lost 7 bases; unmatched junction nucleotides: 7. The germline V gene has CDR1 DFQATT and CDR2 SNEGSKA (reference sequence). The CDR3 loop spans 14 amino acids. The chain's CDR3 is CSARLTSGSGEQYF. In nucleotides, the CDR3 is TGCAGTGCTAGACTCACTAGCGGGAGTGGAGAGCAGTACTTC.

This clonotype has only one observation. This chain joins TRBV7-2 and TRBJ2-7; TRBD2 aligns across 8 bases. The CDR3 runs 14 residues. Germline V gene sequence: CDR1 SGHTA, CDR2 FQGNSA. The V and J ends lost 7 bases and 7 bases, in that order; junction bases with no gene match: 12. CDR3 loop: CASKRAGGYNEQYF. Written as DNA, the CDR3 is TGTGCCAGCAAGAGGGCGGGAGGTTACAATGAGCAGTACTTC.

This clonotype was detected ten times or more. The chain is built from TRBV29-1 and TRBJ2-7; D not resolved. This CDR3 is built from 13 residues. Trimming pared 2 bases from V and 0 bases from J, leaving 8 bases between. The germline CDR1 and CDR2 sequences are SQVTM and ANQGSEA. CDR3 sequence reads: CSVESRSSYEQYF. CDR3 DNA: TGCAGCGTTGAATCGCGGAGCTCCTACGAGCAGTACTTC.

The chain employs TRBV5-1 and TRBJ2-6, with D possibly matching TRBD2 (6 bases). Trimming stripped 7 bases from V and 4 bases from J, with 15 bases between. There are 15 residues in the CDR3. The V gene's germline CDR1 is SGHRS and CDR2 YFSETQ. This CDR3 reads CASGQEGSGANVLTF. In nucleotides, the CDR3 is TGCGCCAGCGGGCAGGAGGGGTCCGGGGCCAACGTCCTGACTTTC.

As DNA, the CDR3 is TGCAGTGCTATCGAGTGGGGCACAGATACGCAGTATTTT. The encoded protein is CSAIEWGTDTQYF. The chain uses TRBV20-1 and TRBJ2-3; D not certain. CDR1 DFQATT and CDR2 SNEGSKA come from the germline V gene (reference sequence). The CDR3 length is 13 residues. With 4 bases removed from V and 1 base from J, the gap between germline ends came to 9 bases.

The rearrangement links TRBV20-1 to TRBJ1-6; 8 nucleotides match TRBD1. CDR3 length: 13 amino acids. CDR1 is DFQATT and CDR2 is SNEGSKA in the germline V gene (reference sequence). The CDR3 is CSLAQGASSPLHF. In DNA form, the CDR3 reads TGCAGCTTGGCCCAGGGGGCCTCCTCACCCCTCCACTTT.

The chain recombines TRBV9 with TRBJ2-1; a possible D gene is TRBD2 (6 bases). The germline gives CDR1 SGDLS, CDR2 YYNGEE. The CDR3 sequence is 14 residues long. Between the trimmed V and J ends, which lost 5 bases and 4 bases, there was a span of 13 bases. The CDR3: CASSTGTHYNEQFF. DNA of the CDR3: TGTGCCAGCAGTACCGGGACTCATTACAATGAGCAGTTCTTC. Full variable domain (remainder filled in from reference TRBV9 and TRBJ2-1): DSGVTQTPKHLITATGQRVTLRCSPRSGDLSVYWYQQSLDQGLQFLIQYYNGEERAKGNILERFSAQQFPDLHSELNLSSLELGDSALYFCASSTGTHYNEQFFGPGTRLTVL.

CDR3 nucleotides: TGTGCCAGCAGCCCTGACACCGGGGACAGGCTAAACGAGCAGTACTTC. Protein: CASSPDTGDRLNEQYF. The chain joins TRBV7-3 to TRBJ2-7; 8 positions agree with TRBD1. Germline CDR1 SGHTA, CDR2 FQGTGA. The CDR3 consists of 16 residues. V was clipped by 5 bases and J by 5 bases; unmatched bases: 14.

This clonotype appeared many times. The gene calls are TRBV30 and TRBJ2-7, with D tentatively TRBD2 (5 bases). This CDR3 comprises 14 residues. The V end lost 3 bases, the J end lost 4 bases, and 16 bases lay between the germline ends. Per the germline V gene, CDR1 is GTSNPN and CDR2 is SVGIG (reference sequence). CDR3 sequence: CAWSVGEAAYEQYF. CDR3 sequence (DNA): TGTGCCTGGAGCGTGGGAGAAGCCGCATACGAGCAGTACTTC.

A note on this clonotype: Since no conserved phenylalanine or tryptophan closes the CDR3, a read error is the likely cause. The DNA is omitted, as the CDR3 cannot be located on it reliably, and the CDR3 follows TCRdb's listing. The genes are TRBV20-1 and TRBJ2-6; TRBD2 was called by the table and not checked on the DNA. The CDR3 contains 10 residues when both ends are counted. In germline, CDR1 is DFQATT, CDR2 SNEGSKA (reference sequence). The CDR3 reads CSARPSGRST.

J is TRBJ2-2 and V is TRBV4-3; D uncertain. The germline gives CDR1 LGHNA, CDR2 YSLEER. The CDR3 sequence is 14 residues long. Trimming removed 1 base from V and 4 bases from J, with 7 bases in between. CDR3: CASSQGSSTGELFF. For the CDR3, the DNA is TGCGCCAGCAGCCAAGGGAGTAGCACCGGGGAGCTGTTTTTT.

In the case of this clonotype: This clone may be a read error of a much larger clone one base away. The V call is TRBV12-1, the J call TRBJ2-2. TRBV12-1 is a pseudogene segment. The CDR3 covers 13 residues. As DNA, the CDR3 is TGTGCCAGCAGCTTTGTTGGGGCCGGGAAGCTGTTTTTT. Translated: CASSFVGAGKLFF.

The gene calls are TRBV5-6 and TRBJ2-3, with D tentatively TRBD1 or TRBD2 (5 bases each). CDR1 SGHDT and CDR2 YYEEEE come from the germline V gene. This CDR3 comprises 12 residues. V lost 3 bases to trimming and J lost 9 bases, with 11 bases between them. The CDR3 loop is CASSWDEQTQYF. CDR3 DNA: TGTGCCAGCAGCTGGGACGAACAAACGCAGTATTTT.